Listed below are T cell receptor beta chains from one sample, sequenced in a study of cytomegalovirus exposure and HLA in healthy donors. Libraries were prepared by immunoSEQ multiplex PCR; TCRdb keeps only in-frame clonotypes and omits some of them. The sample includes around 140,000 clones, around nine tenths of them seen just once. The sample taken for sequencing was PBMCs. The receptors were sampled from a woman younger than 45 in good health and CMV-seronegative. Both conserved end residues are part of each CDR3.

V gene: TRBV10-3; CDR3 protein: CAIQGVGSNQPQHF
V gene: TRBV30; CDR3 protein: CAWSGGQGDPYEQYF
V gene: TRBV30; CDR3 protein: CAWKAVGGETQYF
V gene: TRBV5-1; CDR3 protein: CASSWGLGVADTQYF
V gene: TRBV7-9; CDR3 protein: CASSSSSAGDTQYF
V gene: TRBV11-2; CDR3 protein: CASSLSGLGNEQFF
V gene: TRBV30; CDR3 protein: CAWSDRGGETQYF
V gene: TRBV5-1; CDR3 protein: CASSLAPAGVSYEQYF
V gene: TRBV9; CDR3 protein: CASSVDGGGYEQFF
V gene: TRBV28; CDR3 protein: CASSLVGNNYGYTF
V gene: TRBV7-8; CDR3 protein: CASSGPPSQPQHF
V gene: TRBV7-2; CDR3 protein: CASSSWTGRNTEAFF
V gene: TRBV18; CDR3 protein: CASSPRRGREETQYF
V gene: TRBV9; CDR3 protein: CASSYGLAADTQYF
V gene: TRBV7-9; CDR3 protein: CASSFPTSGIENEQFF
V gene: TRBV5-1; CDR3 protein: CASSLTSGGYYEQYF
V gene: TRBV30; CDR3 protein: CAWSAPLGRVPEAFF
V gene: TRBV28; CDR3 protein: CASSLPRDRTTGIQYF
V gene: TRBV14; CDR3 protein: CASSQWRDQVSGYAVGRPQHF
V gene: TRBV10-3; CDR3 protein: CATTTGTSMETQYF
V gene: TRBV25-1; CDR3 protein: CASSESNRDTEAFF
V gene: TRBV7-8; CDR3 protein: CASSLNQGSSYEQYF
V gene: TRBV7-9; CDR3 protein: CASSSGVALHF
V gene: TRBV15; CDR3 protein: CATSRGPIWNTEAFF
V gene: TRBV7-2; CDR3 protein: CASSIQGDTEAFF
V gene: TRBV28; CDR3 protein: CASSLGQGLADTQYF
V gene: TRBV7-3; CDR3 protein: CASSLIPQGPETQYF
V gene: TRBV9; CDR3 protein: CASSVGGGISGDTQYF
V gene: TRBV19; CDR3 protein: CASRAVGANVLTF
V gene: TRBV27; CDR3 protein: CASSSWGGYGYTF